The rows below give T cell receptor beta chains drawn from one sample of a study of Graves' ophthalmopathy and Graves' hyperthyroidism. Via MiXCR, TCRdb re-called the multiplex PCR reads, giving one row per CDR3 protein. The table records approximately 160,000 distinct CDR3 sequences, 35% to 50% of them present only once. The specimen was peripheral blood. All receptors come from a man aged 25-45 years with Graves' ophthalmopathy. Each CDR3 is given with its conserved first and last residue. The D gene is left open where the match is weak.

NA TRBV11-2 CASSLGPSPPIVYEQYF
NA TRBV28 CASSRMSPLIYGYTF
NA TRBV10-3 CAISELRLAVEQYF
NA TRBV11-2 CASSLRLDTYEQYF
NA TRBV28 CASRRGGNTGELFF
NA TRBV6-1 CASSPAVGEAYEQYF
NA TRBV30 CAWTKRFNTEAFF
TRBD1 TRBV24-1 CATTGQGNTEAFF
TRBD2 TRBV29-1 CSVDLGLADSSYEQYF
TRBD1 TRBV28 CASRPIDRGNQPQHF
NA TRBV5-1 CASSLVRRGNTIYF
TRBD2 TRBV28 CASSRRLAGREETQYF
NA TRBV28 CASSLQLSNQPQHF
NA TRBV28 CASQAGSVEPQHF
NA TRBV12-3/TRBV12-4 CASGSSSTYEQYF
NA TRBV7-2 CASSLGSSSYNSPLHF
NA TRBV11-2 CASSLDIATVYEQYF